This T cell receptor (beta chain) was found in a study of tumor-infiltrating lymphocytes in primary liver carcinoma. Study summary: These patients were men and women whose ages were 30 to 69 years.

In germline, CDR1 is SGHVS, CDR2 FNYEAQ. Between the trimmed V and J ends, which lost 5 bases and 1 base, there was a span of 8 bases. CDR3 length: 13 residues. A primer in the constant region served to generate TCR beta cDNA from around 500 ng of total RNA. Three nested multiplex PCR rounds of slightly modified ARM-PCR generated TCR beta libraries. The first two PCR rounds used TRBV1-TRBV30 primers with a Cbeta primer, approximately 10 cycles each. TCRdb reanalysed the multiplex PCR reads using MiXCR and keeps one entry per CDR3 protein. This table has roughly 91,000 distinct CDR3 sequences, more than 60% appearing once. This clonotype was seen a few times. From unsorted bulk tissue weighing roughly 17-31 mg, DNA and RNA were co-extracted.

This clonotype was sampled from a woman aged 55-69 years with primary liver carcinoma and hepatitis B virus infection. The sequenced sample consisted of liver tumor tissue from sampling region 5. As to subset: tumor region T5, tumor centre. This sequence joins TRBV7-6 and TRBJ1-1; D not resolved. For the CDR3, the DNA is TGTGCCAGCAGCCAACAGCCGAACACTGAAGCTTTCTTT. This sequence encodes CASSQQPNTEAFF.